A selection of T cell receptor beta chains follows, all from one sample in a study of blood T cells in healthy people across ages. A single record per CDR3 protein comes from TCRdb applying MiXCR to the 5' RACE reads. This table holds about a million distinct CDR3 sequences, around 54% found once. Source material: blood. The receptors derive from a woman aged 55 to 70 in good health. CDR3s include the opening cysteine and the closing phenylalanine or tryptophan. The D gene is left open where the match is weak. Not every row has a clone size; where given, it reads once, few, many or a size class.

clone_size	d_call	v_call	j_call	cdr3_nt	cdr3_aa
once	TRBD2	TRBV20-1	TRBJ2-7	TGCAGTGCTAGAGATCCAGCGGGAGTCCACGAGCAGTACTTC	CSARDPAGVHEQYF
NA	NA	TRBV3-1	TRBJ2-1	TGTGCCAGCAGTCCCGAACTAGAAGGCATCCACAATGAGCAGTTCTTC	CASSPELEGIHNEQFF
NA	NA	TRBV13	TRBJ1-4	TGTGCCAGCAGCCCCAGTTTCACTAATGAAAAACTGTTTTTT	CASSPSFTNEKLFF
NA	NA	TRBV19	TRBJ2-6	TGTGCCAGTAGTCTCCATAGAGGGATGGGCTCTGGGGCCAACGTCCTGACTTTC	CASSLHRGMGSGANVLTF
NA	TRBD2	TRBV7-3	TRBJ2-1	TGTGCCAGCAGCTTGGCGGGAGTGGATGAGCAGTTCTTC	CASSLAGVDEQFF
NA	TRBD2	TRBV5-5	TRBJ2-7	TGTGCCAGCAGCCCGACTAGCCTATCCGAGCAGTACTTC	CASSPTSLSEQYF
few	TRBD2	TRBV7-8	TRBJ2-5	TGTGCCAGCAGCCGACATAGCGGGAGAGGGGAAGAGACCCAGTACTTC	CASSRHSGRGEETQYF
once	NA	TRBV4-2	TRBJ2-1	TGTGCCAGCAGCCAAGATGGGGCAGGACTGAATGAGCAGTTCTTC	CASSQDGAGLNEQFF
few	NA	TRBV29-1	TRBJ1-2	TGCAGCGTTGAAGATCGCGCCTTGACAGGAAACCTACTATATGGCTACACCTTC	CSVEDRALTGNLLYGYTF
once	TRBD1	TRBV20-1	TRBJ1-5	TGCAGTGCCACAAGGACAGGGGGAATTGATCAGCCCCAGCATTTT	CSATRTGGIDQPQHF
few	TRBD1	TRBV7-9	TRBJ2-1	TGTGCCAGCAGGGCACAGGGGCGCTACAATGAGCAGTTCTTC	CASRAQGRYNEQFF
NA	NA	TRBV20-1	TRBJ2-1	TGCAGTGCTGACACTAGCCGGCGGGGCAATGAGCAGTTCTTC	CSADTSRRGNEQFF
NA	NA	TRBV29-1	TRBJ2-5	TGCAGCCCCCTCATCTTGGGAGAGACCCAGTACTTC	CSPLILGETQYF
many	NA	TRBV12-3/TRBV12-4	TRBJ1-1	TGTGCCAGCAGTCATACAAGAAACACTGAAGCTTTCTTT	CASSHTRNTEAFF
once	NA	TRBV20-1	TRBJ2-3	TGCAGTGCCATGTATCGACGGGGCCTATTCACAGATACGCAGTATTTT	CSAMYRRGLFTDTQYF
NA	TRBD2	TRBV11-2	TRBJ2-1	TGTGCCAGCAGCTTAGGTGGCGGGACTAGCGGAAACAATGAGCAGTTCTTC	CASSLGGGTSGNNEQFF
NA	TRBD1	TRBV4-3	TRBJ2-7	TGCGCCAGCAGCCAAGATTTAGGACAGGGGGCATGGGAGCAGTACTTC	CASSQDLGQGAWEQYF
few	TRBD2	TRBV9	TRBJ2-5	TGTGCCAGCAGCGTGGCCCCAATCCGAGCGGGAGGGGAGACCCAGTACTTC	CASSVAPIRAGGETQYF
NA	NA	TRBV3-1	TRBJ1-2	TGTGCCAGCAGCCAAAATAGCGGGAACTATGGCTACACCTTC	CASSQNSGNYGYTF
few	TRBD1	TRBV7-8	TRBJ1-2	TGTGCCAGCAGCCCGGGACAGGGAGCCTTTGTGAGAGGCTACACCTTC	CASSPGQGAFVRGYTF
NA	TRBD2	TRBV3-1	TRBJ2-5	TGTGCCAGCAGCCAAGAACCGGGACTAGCGGTTAGAGAGACCCAGTACTTC	CASSQEPGLAVRETQYF
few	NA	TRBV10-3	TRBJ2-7	TGTGCCATCAGTGTAGGGGACTACGAGCAGTACTTC	CAISVGDYEQYF
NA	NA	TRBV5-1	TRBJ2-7	TGCGCCAGCAGCTCAGACGGTGGCCCCTACGAGCAGTACTTC	CASSSDGGPYEQYF
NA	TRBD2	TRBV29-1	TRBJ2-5	TGCAGCGTTGAAGATCCGGGGGGAAGAGTAGAGACCCAGTACTTC	CSVEDPGGRVETQYF
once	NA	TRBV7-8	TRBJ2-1	TGTGCCAGCAGCCAGGACGGGAGCACAGATACGCAGTTCTTC	CASSQDGSTDTQFF
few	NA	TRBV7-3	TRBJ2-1	TGTGCCAGCAGCTTAACTCGGGATTCCTACAATGAGCAGTTCTTC	CASSLTRDSYNEQFF
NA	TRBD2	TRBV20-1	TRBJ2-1	TGCAGTGCTCAGGGGACTAGCGGGCTTAATGAGCAGTTCTTC	CSAQGTSGLNEQFF
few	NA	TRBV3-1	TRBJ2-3	TGTGCCAGCAGCCGGGACACCCCGATCACAGATACGCAGTATTTT	CASSRDTPITDTQYF
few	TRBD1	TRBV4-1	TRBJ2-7	TGCGCCAGCAGCGAAGAACACAGGGGTTACGAGCAGTACTTC	CASSEEHRGYEQYF
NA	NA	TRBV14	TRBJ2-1	TGTGCCAGTAGCCAATTTCAAGCAATCCCAGGGGTAGAGCAGTTCTTC	CASSQFQAIPGVEQFF
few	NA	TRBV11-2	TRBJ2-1	TGTGCCAGCAGCTGGGAGGTAGGAGAGCAGTTCTTC	CASSWEVGEQFF
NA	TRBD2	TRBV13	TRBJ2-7	TGTGCCAGCAGCTTACAGCGAGCGGGAGCCGACGAGCAGTACTTC	CASSLQRAGADEQYF
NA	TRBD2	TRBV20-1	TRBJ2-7	TGCAGTGCTAGGAACGTAGCGGGAGGGTCCTACGAGCAGTACTTC	CSARNVAGGSYEQYF
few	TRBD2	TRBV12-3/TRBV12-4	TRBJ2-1	TGTGCCAGCAGTTTATACCTAGCGGGCAATGAGCAGTTCTTC	CASSLYLAGNEQFF
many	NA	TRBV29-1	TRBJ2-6	TGCAGCGTTGGCCGATCTGGGGCCAACGTCCTGACTTTC	CSVGRSGANVLTF
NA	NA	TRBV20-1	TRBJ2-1	TGCGGTGCTAGGACCGGCGGCCAGATCGATGAGCAGTTCTTC	CGARTGGQIDEQFF
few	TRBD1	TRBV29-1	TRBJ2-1	TGCAGCGCGGGACAGGGGGCCAACAATGAGCAGTTCTTC	CSAGQGANNEQFF
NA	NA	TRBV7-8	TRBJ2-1	TGTGCCAGCAGCTTATTCGGCAGTTACAATGAGCAGTTCTTC	CASSLFGSYNEQFF
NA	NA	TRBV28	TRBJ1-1	TGTGCCAGCAGTTTGGCGCAGGGGTGGGCGAACACTGAAGCTTTCTTT	CASSLAQGWANTEAFF
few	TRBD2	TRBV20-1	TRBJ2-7	TGCAGTGCCCCCCAGTCCGGGGCTAGCGGATTAGGGCAGTACTTC	CSAPQSGASGLGQYF
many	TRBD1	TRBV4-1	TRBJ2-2	TGCGCCAGCAGCCAACAACAGGGGTTCGGACGATCGGGGGAGCTGTTTTTT	CASSQQQGFGRSGELFF
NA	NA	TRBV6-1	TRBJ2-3	TGTGCCAGCGGAAGATTAGCGGGCACAGATACGCAGTATTTT	CASGRLAGTDTQYF
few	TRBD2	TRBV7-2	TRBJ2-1	TGTGCCAGCAGCCCACGGGGGGGGGAGCAGTTCTTC	CASSPRGGEQFF
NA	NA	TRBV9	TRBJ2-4	TGTGCCAGCAGCGTAGGGTCTAGTCCAAACATTCAGTACTTC	CASSVGSSPNIQYF
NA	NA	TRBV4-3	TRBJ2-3	TGCGCCAGCAGCCAATCCCTCGGGAGTTCCGATACGCAGTATTTT	CASSQSLGSSDTQYF
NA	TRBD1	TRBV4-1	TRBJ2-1	TGCGCCAGCAGCCACGCCGGGACAGGGCTCCATGAGCAGTTCTTC	CASSHAGTGLHEQFF
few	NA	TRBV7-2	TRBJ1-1	TGTGCCAGCAGCTCCCTATCTGGGAACACTGAAGCTTTCTTT	CASSSLSGNTEAFF
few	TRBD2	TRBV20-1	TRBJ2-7	TGCAGTGCTAGGCGTAGCGGGAGGGCCGTGTACGAGCAGTACTTC	CSARRSGRAVYEQYF
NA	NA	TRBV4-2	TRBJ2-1	TGTGCCAGCAGCCAAGTACCGTGGAGTGGTGAGCAGTTCTTC	CASSQVPWSGEQFF
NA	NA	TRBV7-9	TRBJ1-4	TGTGCCAGCGGATGGGGGGGAACTAATGAAAAACTGTTTTTT	CASGWGGTNEKLFF
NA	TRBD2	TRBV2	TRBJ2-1	TGTGCCAGCAGTGGTTGGACTAGCGGGAGGGATGAGCAGTTCTTC	CASSGWTSGRDEQFF
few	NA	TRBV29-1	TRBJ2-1	TGCAGCGCCGCCGGCGGTCTCTACAATGAGCAGTTCTTC	CSAAGGLYNEQFF
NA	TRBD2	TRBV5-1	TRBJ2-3	TGCGCCAGCAGCTTGGACGGGACTAGCGGCCTTCCGGCGGGAGATACGCAGTATTTT	CASSLDGTSGLPAGDTQYF
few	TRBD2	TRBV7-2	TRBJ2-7	TGTGCCAGCAGCTTAGAGTCGGGAGGAGTAGGTGAGCAGTACTTC	CASSLESGGVGEQYF
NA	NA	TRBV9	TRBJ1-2	TGTGCCAGCAGCGGAGCCCCTTCGGGGGGGCCCTATGGCTACACCTTC	CASSGAPSGGPYGYTF